This TCR beta chain stems from a study of shared clonotypes between healthy human individuals. This clone showed up just once. CDR3 length: 14 amino acids. The germline V gene has CDR1 SGHRS and CDR2 YFSETQ. The ends were cut back, 0 bases at V and 4 bases at J, with 11 bases in the middle. The assay was run at deep level. Per the authors' pipeline: Sequence data from immunoSEQ were junction-only and lacked quality scores; consequently, filtering differed. Clones were read by immunoSEQ multiplex PCR, and TCRdb kept only the in-frame ones, dropping some. Clonal size and the V and J genes are those of that table, whereas D and trimming came from the DNA. The data show fewer than 1.8 million clones, about 98.5% seen once.

The chain is built from TRBV5-1 and TRBJ2-7, with D perhaps matching TRBD2 (6 bases). The source material was naive CD4+ T cells sorted from blood. The subset: CD45RA+ positively selected. The TCR comes from a man in his thirties or forties in good health. CDR3 in amino acids: CASSLDAGSYEQYF. CDR3 nucleotide sequence: TGCGCCAGCAGCTTGGATGCGGGGTCATACGAGCAGTACTTC.